This TCR beta chain derives from a study of cytomegalovirus exposure and HLA in healthy donors. 13 Jbeta primers and 60 Vbeta primers were used for the PCR. Profiling relied on immunoSEQ multiplex PCR, and the TCRdb table lists in-frame clones only, not all of them. The sample holds 90,000 to 150,000 clones, around 70% seen once. This CDR3 is 16 amino acids long. With V trimmed by 5 bases and J by 3 bases, 11 bases remained unmatched. The germline V gene has CDR1 SGHTA and CDR2 FQGNSA. This TCR derives from a woman aged 40-49 years in good health and CMV-seronegative. The specimen sequenced was PBMCs. The V and J genes are TRBV7-2 and TRBJ1-2, with 8 bases matching TRBD1. The CDR3 protein is CASSLGQGRMYYGYTF. Here the CDR3 DNA reads TGTGCCAGCAGCCTCGGACAGGGAAGGATGTACTATGGCTACACCTTC.